The T cell receptor (beta chain) described here comes from a study of shared clonotypes between healthy human individuals. The study's findings and limits: All-four-donor shared clonotypes had higher generation probabilities than non-shared clonotypes did.

Comment on this clone: Its antigen is unknown.

CDR3 length: 20 amino acids. Trimming left V 4 bases short and J 3 bases short, with 28 bases between. Germline CDR1 is LNHDA and CDR2 is SQIVND (reference sequence). Produced via immunoSEQ multiplex PCR; TCRdb's table is partial and in-frame only. In the table there are 2 million to 2.5 million clones, under 95% of which are singletons. The material sequenced was naive CD4+ T cells from PBMCs. Subset denoted: CD45RA+ positively selected. The rearrangement links TRBV19 to TRBJ1-5; D is ambiguous. The source of this sequence is a young man in good health. Some clones in this sample may be carry-over from other donors' samples. The CDR3 coding sequence is TGTGCCAGTAGTAAGGACGTGACTGGGGTGGGTGCCAAAACCAATCAGCCCCAGCATTTT. It is translated as CASSKDVTGVGAKTNQPQHF.